These T cell receptor beta chains were read from a single sample in a study of identical twins' blood T cells. TCRdb used MiXCR to reprocess the 5' RACE reads, holding one entry per CDR3 protein. The data hold roughly 380,000 distinct CDR3 sequences, with over 25% observed a single time. Sample: PBMCs. Source of these receptors: a woman aged 18 to 55 in good health. Each CDR3 is given without its conserved first and last residue. Each record gives: V gene, J gene, CDR3 protein.

TRBV9	TRBJ2-1	ASSVDQTLRNEQF
TRBV19	TRBJ1-1	ASSRGTNRDTEAF
TRBV6-1	TRBJ2-7	ASSERGTYEQY
TRBV29-1	TRBJ1-1	SVDGGGGYLAF
TRBV6-1	TRBJ2-4	ASSAGLHAKNIQY
TRBV10-3	TRBJ1-5	AISWTGNNQPQH
TRBV19	TRBJ2-2	ASSIGAAREAGELF
TRBV6-6	TRBJ1-1	ASSTRTRAEAF
TRBV5-1	TRBJ2-3	ASSQGQITDTQY
TRBV4-2	TRBJ2-3	ASSHPAADTQY
TRBV20-1	TRBJ2-1	SAGVYTGDSYNEQF
TRBV6-2/TRBV6-3	TRBJ2-1	ASSYVVLGRSYNEQF
TRBV27	TRBJ2-3	ASSLVGNADTQY
TRBV20-1	TRBJ2-3	SAQTGYGTDTQY
TRBV14	TRBJ2-3	ASSQARTLKAAQY
TRBV7-2	TRBJ1-4	ASSYFPQASNEKLF
TRBV6-5	TRBJ2-2	ASSYSTLDTGELF
TRBV10-2	TRBJ1-4	ASSDREKLF
TRBV7-8	TRBJ1-3	ASSQGARGSGNTIY
TRBV28	TRBJ1-5	ASSFPGESNQPQH
TRBV29-1	TRBJ1-1	SAGARVDTEAF
TRBV7-6	TRBJ2-7	AISLWGADEQY
TRBV2	TRBJ2-1	ASSQDRGSYNEQF
TRBV12-5	TRBJ2-3	ASGLAVTSERFTDTQY
TRBV9	TRBJ2-2	ASSVTQAGELF
TRBV20-1	TRBJ2-7	SARRTGGLQEY
TRBV27	TRBJ1-6	ASSPNPRGNSPLH
TRBV20-1	TRBJ1-1	SASRGYDEAF
TRBV20-1	TRBJ2-5	SAPGGGETQY
TRBV11-2	TRBJ1-2	ASSSAPWLYYGYT
TRBV15	TRBJ1-3	ATRGGIGSGNTIY
TRBV29-1	TRBJ2-2	SVRTGADTGELF
TRBV15	TRBJ1-4	ATSRSGALGYEKLF
TRBV27	TRBJ2-1	ASSLSPGPNNEQF
TRBV5-1	TRBJ1-1	ASSLTGEPTEAF
TRBV10-3	TRBJ1-5	AVAGTENQPQH
TRBV3-1	TRBJ1-2	ASSQEGTQGGYT
TRBV4-2	TRBJ2-5	ASSQAGAEETQY
TRBV11-2	TRBJ2-2	ASSFNSGELF
TRBV29-1	TRBJ2-3	SVDASGVQY
TRBV20-1	TRBJ1-5	SARLAENQPQH
TRBV11-2	TRBJ2-1	ASSPSGFEQF
TRBV7-9	TRBJ1-1	ASSSHLNTEAF
TRBV2	TRBJ2-2	AGSEMGYTGELF
TRBV7-2	TRBJ1-1	ASTLKEPPGAREAF
TRBV29-1	TRBJ2-2	SVERNRDGGLF
TRBV18	TRBJ1-1	ASSPGGDREAF
TRBV14	TRBJ1-1	ASSQGGTTEAF
TRBV24-1	TRBJ2-1	ATSRGQGAHEQF
TRBV7-7	TRBJ2-1	ASSQPGPRLAGRYNEQF
TRBV20-1	TRBJ1-1	SAEHIANPEAF
TRBV6-1	TRBJ1-1	ASREGGGGTEAF
TRBV20-1	TRBJ1-4	SARVGSEGYEKLL
TRBV2	TRBJ1-1	ASSGTPNTEAF
TRBV12-3/TRBV12-4	TRBJ2-2	ASIPAGGVNTGELF
TRBV14	TRBJ2-7	ASSLQGIGEQY
TRBV9	TRBJ2-7	ASSVDRGHEQY
TRBV7-2	TRBJ1-4	ASSLEGQTNEKLF
TRBV5-1	TRBJ2-7	ASSRQGRYEQY
TRBV11-3	TRBJ2-1	ASSFSDANEQF